This T cell receptor (beta chain) was recovered during a study of glioma-infiltrating T cells after dendritic cell vaccination. Study-wide points: Only a small number of patients had complete blood and tumor samples. Higher TCR clonality did not directly relate to longer survival.

As concerns this clone: Its antigen is unknown.

The CDR3 consists of 15 residues. V trimming: 7 bases; J trimming: 3 bases; junction bases outside the gene matches: 6. The V gene's germline CDR1 is SGHTS and CDR2 YDEGEE. The immunoSEQ assay amplified TCRB CDR3 from up to 2 ug DNA. The repertoire was sequenced with immunoSEQ multiplex PCR; TCRdb's copy has only in-frame clones and lacks some. The table shows about 73,000 clones, with more than 65% occurring only once. The V gene is TRBV5-8, the J gene TRBJ2-2, with 10 bases lining up with TRBD2. Source: blood, taken before dendritic cell vaccination. The origin of this receptor is a human donor with glioblastoma. The CDR3 here is CASDLLAGYTGELFF. The CDR3 nucleotides read TGTGCCAGCGATTTACTAGCGGGATACACCGGGGAGCTGTTTTTT.